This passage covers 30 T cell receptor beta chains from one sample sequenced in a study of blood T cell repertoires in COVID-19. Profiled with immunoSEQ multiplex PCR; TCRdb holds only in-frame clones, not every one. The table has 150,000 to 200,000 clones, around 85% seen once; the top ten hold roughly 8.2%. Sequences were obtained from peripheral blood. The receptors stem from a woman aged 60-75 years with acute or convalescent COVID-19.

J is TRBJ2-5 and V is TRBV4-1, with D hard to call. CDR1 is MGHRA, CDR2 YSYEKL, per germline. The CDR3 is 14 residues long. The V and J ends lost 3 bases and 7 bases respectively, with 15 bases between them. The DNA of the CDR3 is TGCGCCAGCAGCCATCTCCGAGAACCGGGGACCCAGTACTTC. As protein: CASSHLREPGTQYF.

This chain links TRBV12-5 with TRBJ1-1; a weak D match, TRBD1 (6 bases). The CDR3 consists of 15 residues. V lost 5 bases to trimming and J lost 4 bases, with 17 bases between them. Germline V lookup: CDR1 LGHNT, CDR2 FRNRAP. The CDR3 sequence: CASGPRFGQFTEAFF. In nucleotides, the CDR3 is TGTGCTAGTGGTCCCCGTTTCGGACAGTTCACTGAAGCTTTCTTT.

DNA for the CDR3: TGTGCCAGCAGTGACCGGGACAGGCCACACACCTTC. Translation gives CASSDRDRPHTF. The chain has TRBV6-1 and TRBJ1-2, with 8 bases aligning to TRBD1. V lost 3 bases and J lost 12; bases outside the gene matches: 6. The CDR3 is 12 residues long. The V gene's germline CDR1 is MNHNS and CDR2 SASEGT.

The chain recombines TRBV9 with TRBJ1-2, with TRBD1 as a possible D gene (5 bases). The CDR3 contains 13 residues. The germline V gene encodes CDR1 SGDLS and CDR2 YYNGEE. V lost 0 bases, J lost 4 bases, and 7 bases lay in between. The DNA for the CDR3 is TGTGCCAGCAGCGTAGCAGGGCTCTATGGCTACACCTTC. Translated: CASSVAGLYGYTF.

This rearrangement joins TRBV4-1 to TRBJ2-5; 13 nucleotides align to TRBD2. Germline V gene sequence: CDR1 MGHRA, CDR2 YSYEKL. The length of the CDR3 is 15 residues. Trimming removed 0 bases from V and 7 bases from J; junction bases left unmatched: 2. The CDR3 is CASSQDTSGRGTQYF. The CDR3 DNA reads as TGCGCCAGCAGCCAAGATACTAGCGGGAGGGGGACCCAGTACTTC.

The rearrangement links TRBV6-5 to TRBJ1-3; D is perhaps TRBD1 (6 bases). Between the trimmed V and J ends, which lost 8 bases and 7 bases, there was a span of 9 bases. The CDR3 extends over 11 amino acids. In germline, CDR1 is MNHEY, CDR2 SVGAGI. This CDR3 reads CASQQGNTIYF. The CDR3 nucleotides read TGTGCCAGCCAACAGGGTAACACCATATATTTT.

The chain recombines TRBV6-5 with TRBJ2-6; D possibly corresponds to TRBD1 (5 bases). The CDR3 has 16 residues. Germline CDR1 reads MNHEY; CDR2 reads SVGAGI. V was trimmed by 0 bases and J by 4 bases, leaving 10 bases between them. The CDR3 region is CASSYSLGAGANVLTF. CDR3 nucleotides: TGTGCCAGCAGTTACTCGTTAGGGGCCGGGGCCAACGTCCTGACTTTC.

In DNA form, the CDR3 reads TGTGCCAGCAGCGACAGGACAGGGCCCAGGGCCAAAAACATTCAGTACTTC. It translates to CASSDRTGPRAKNIQYF. The chain combines TRBV11-2 with TRBJ2-4, with TRBD1 matching 8 bases. Germline V gene lookup returns CDR1 SGHAT and CDR2 FQNNGV. The CDR3 is made up of 17 amino acids. After removal of 5 bases from V and 1 base from J, the junction contained 10 bases not matched to a gene.

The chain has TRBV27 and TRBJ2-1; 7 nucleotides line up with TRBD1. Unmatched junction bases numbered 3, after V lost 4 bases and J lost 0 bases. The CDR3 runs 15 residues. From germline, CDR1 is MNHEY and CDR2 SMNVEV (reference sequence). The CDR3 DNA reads TGTGCCAGCAGTTCCGGGACAGTCTCCTACAATGAGCAGTTCTTC. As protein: CASSSGTVSYNEQFF.

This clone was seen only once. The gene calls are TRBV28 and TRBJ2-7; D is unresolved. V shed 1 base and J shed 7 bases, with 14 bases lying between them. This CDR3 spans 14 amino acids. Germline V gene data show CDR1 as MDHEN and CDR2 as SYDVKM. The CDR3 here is CASSLLHRKWEQYF. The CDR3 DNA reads TGTGCCAGCAGTTTATTACACCGTAAGTGGGAGCAGTACTTC.

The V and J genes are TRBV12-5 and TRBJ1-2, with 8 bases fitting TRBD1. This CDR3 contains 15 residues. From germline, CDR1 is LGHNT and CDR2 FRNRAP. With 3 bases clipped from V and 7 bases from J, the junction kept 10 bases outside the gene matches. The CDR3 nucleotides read TGTGCTAGTGGTTTCAGCCTGGCACAGGGGGGTGGCTACACCTTC. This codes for CASGFSLAQGGGYTF.

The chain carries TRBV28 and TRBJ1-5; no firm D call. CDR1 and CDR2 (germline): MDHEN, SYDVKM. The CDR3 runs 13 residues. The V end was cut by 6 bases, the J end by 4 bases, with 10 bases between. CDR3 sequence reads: CASREQPNQPQHF. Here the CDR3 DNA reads TGTGCCAGCAGGGAACAGCCAAATCAGCCCCAGCATTTT.

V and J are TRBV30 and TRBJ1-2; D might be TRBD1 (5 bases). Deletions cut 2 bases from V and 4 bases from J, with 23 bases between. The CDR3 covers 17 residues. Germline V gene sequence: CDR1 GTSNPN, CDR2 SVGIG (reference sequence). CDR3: CAWSPRRGTGLRYGYTF. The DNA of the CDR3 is TGTGCCTGGAGTCCCCGAAGGGGAACCGGTTTACGCTATGGCTACACCTTC.

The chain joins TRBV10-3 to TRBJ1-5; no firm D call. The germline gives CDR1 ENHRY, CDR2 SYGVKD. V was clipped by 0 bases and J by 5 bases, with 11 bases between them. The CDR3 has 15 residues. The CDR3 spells CAISESEGWDQPQHF. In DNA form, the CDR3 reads TGTGCCATCAGTGAGTCGGAGGGATGGGATCAGCCCCAGCATTTT.

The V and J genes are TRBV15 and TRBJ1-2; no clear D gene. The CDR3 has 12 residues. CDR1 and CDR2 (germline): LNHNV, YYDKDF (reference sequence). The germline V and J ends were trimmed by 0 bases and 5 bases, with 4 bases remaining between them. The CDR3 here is CATSRDHYGYTF. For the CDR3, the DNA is TGTGCCACCAGCAGAGATCATTATGGCTACACCTTC.

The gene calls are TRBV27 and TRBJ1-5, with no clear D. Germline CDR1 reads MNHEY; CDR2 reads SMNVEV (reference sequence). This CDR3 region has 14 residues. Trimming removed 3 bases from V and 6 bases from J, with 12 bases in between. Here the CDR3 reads CASSFSGGRQPQHF. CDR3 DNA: TGTGCCAGCAGTTTTAGCGGCGGACGTCAGCCCCAGCATTTT.

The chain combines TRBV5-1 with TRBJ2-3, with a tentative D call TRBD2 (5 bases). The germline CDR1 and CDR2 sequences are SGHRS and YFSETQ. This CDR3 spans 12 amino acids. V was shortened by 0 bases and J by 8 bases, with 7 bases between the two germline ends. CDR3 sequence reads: CASSLDEGTQYF. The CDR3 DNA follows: TGCGCCAGCAGCTTGGACGAGGGTACGCAGTATTTT.

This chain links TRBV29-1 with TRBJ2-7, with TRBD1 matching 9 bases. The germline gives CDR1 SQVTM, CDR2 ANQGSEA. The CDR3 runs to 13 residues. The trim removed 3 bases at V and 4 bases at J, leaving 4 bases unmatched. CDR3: CSVEGGQGYEQYF. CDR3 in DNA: TGCAGCGTTGAGGGGGGACAGGGTTACGAGCAGTACTTC.

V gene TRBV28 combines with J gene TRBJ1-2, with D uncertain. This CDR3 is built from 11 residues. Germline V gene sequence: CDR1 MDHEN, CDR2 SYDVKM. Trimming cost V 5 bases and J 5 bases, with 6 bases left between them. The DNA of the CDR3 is TGTGCCAGCAGTAGCAGGTATGGCTACACCTTC. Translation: CASSSRYGYTF.

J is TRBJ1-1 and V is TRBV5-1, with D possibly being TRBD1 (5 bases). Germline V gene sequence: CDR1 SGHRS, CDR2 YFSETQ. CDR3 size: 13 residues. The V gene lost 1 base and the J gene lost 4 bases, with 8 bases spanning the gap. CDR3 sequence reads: CASSLMGRTEAFF. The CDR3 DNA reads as TGCGCCAGCAGCTTGATGGGGCGCACTGAAGCTTTCTTT.

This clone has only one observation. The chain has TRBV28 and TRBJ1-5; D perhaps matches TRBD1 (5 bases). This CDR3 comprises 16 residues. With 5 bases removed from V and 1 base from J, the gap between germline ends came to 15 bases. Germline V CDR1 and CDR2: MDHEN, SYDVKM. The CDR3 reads CASSPTGGWSNQPQHF. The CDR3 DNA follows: TGTGCCAGCAGTCCCACCGGGGGGTGGAGCAATCAGCCCCAGCATTTT.

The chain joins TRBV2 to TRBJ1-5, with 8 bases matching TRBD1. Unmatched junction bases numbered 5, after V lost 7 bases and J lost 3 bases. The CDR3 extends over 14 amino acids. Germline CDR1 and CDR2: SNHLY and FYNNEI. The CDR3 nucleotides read TGTGCCAGCACCGGACAGGGCCTCAATCAGCCCCAGCATTTT. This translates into CASTGQGLNQPQHF.

The CDR3 loop reads CASSYYGRGVATNEKLFF. In nucleotides, the CDR3 is TGTGCCAGCAGTTACTACGGCAGGGGCGTTGCAACTAATGAAAAACTGTTTTTT. This chain connects TRBV6-2 or TRBV6-3 to TRBJ1-4; D possibly corresponds to TRBD1 (6 bases). CDR3 length: 18 residues. V lost 1 base, J lost 0 bases, and 15 bases lay in between. Germline V gives CDR1 MNHEY, CDR2 SVGEGT.

The CDR3: CASDEGSRNIQYF. The CDR3 coding sequence is TGTGCCAGCGACGAGGGCTCAAGAAACATTCAGTACTTC. The chain carries TRBV6-5 and TRBJ2-4; TRBD2 is a possible D gene (5 bases). The V end was cut by 8 bases, the J end by 6 bases, with 14 bases between. Germline V CDR1 and CDR2: MNHEY, SVGAGI. The CDR3 spans 13 residues.

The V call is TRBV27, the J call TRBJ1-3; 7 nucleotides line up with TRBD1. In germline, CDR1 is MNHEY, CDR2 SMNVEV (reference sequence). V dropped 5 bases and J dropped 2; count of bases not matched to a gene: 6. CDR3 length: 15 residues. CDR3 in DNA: TGTGCCAGCAGTCCAACAGGGGTGGCTGGAAACACCATATATTTT. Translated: CASSPTGVAGNTIYF.

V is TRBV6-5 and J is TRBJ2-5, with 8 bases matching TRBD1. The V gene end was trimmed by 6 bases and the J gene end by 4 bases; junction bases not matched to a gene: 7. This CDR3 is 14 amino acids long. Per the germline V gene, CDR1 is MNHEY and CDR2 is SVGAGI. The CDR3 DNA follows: TGTGCCAGCAGAACCACAGGGGGAATAGAGACCCAGTACTTC. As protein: CASRTTGGIETQYF.

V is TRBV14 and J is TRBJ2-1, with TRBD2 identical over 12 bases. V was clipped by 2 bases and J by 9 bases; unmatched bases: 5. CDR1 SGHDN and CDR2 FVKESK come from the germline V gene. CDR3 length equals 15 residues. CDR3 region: CASSQLTSGSPEQFF. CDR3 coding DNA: TGTGCCAGCAGCCAACTGACTAGCGGGAGCCCTGAGCAGTTCTTC.

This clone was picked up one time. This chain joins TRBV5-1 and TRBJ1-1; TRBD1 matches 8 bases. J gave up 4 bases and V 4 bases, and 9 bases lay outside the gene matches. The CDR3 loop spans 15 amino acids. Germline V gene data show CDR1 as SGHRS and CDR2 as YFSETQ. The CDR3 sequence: CASSERQGKGTEAFF. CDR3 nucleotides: TGCGCCAGCAGCGAAAGACAGGGGAAGGGCACTGAAGCTTTCTTT.

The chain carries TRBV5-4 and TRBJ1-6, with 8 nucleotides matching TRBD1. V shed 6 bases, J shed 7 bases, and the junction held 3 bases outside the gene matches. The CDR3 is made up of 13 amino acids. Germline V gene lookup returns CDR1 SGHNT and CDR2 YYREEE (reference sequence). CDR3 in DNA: TGTGCCAGCACGGACAGGGAAAATTCACCCCTCCACTTT. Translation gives CASTDRENSPLHF.

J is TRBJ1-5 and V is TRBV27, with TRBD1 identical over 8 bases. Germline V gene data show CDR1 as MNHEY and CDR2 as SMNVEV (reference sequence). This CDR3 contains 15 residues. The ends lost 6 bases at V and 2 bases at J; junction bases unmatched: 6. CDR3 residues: CASSWTGPGNQPQHF. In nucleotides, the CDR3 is TGTGCCAGCAGCTGGACAGGGCCGGGCAATCAGCCCCAGCATTTT.